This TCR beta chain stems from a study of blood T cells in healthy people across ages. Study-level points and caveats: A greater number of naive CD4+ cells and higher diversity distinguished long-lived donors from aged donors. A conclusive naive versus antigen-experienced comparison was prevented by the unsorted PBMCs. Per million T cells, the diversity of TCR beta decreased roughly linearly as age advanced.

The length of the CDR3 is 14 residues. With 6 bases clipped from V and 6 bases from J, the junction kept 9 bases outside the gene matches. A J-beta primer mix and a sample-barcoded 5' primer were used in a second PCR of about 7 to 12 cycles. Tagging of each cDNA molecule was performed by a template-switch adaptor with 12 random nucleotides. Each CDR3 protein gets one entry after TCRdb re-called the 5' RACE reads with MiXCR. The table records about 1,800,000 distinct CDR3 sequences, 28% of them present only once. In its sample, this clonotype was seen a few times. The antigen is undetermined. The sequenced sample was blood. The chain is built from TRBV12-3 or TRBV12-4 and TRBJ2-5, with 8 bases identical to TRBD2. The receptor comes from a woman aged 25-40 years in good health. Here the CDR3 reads CASRPGTSVKTQYF. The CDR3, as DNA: TGTGCCAGCAGGCCCGGGACTAGTGTTAAGACCCAGTACTTC.